This TCR beta chain derives from a study of T cells after yellow fever vaccination. Study context: Some fractions had low cell numbers, and these were prepared with SMART-Seq v4 Ultra Low Input.

Overall study results and limits: Post-booster repertoires again held most primary-vaccination clones (roughly 95% CD4, over 80% CD8). The secondary response peaked faster, at day 5 versus 15, but was weaker.

CDR1 is SQVTM, CDR2 ANQGSEA, per germline. The V and J ends lost 7 bases and 3 bases, in that order; junction bases with no gene match: 10. The CDR3 has 14 residues. For TCR, cDNA came from 5'RACE template switching, which added a universal primer site and UMIs. TCRdb re-analysed the 5' RACE reads in MiXCR, keeping a single row per CDR3 protein. The data contain fewer than 350,000 distinct CDR3 sequences, over 8% of them singletons. This clonotype has just a few counts. The target antigen is unknown. The sequencing here drew on PBMCs, taken on the day of the first yellow fever vaccination. The rearrangement links TRBV29-1 to TRBJ2-3; 7 bases fit TRBD2. The TCR originated in a young man who received the YFV17D yellow fever vaccine. The CDR3 loop is CSATSGVTTDTQYF. In nucleotides, the CDR3 is TGCAGCGCTACGAGCGGGGTAACTACAGATACGCAGTATTTT.